This T cell receptor beta chain emerged from a study of cytomegalovirus exposure and HLA in healthy donors (TCRdb year 2017). Study-level background: In an earlier analysis of approximately 500 of the donors, roughly 300 Gb of sequence data and approximately 100 million unique TCR beta sequences from about 190 million T cells were reported. An early release covering roughly 640 HLA-typed donors comprised approximately 290 gigabases of sequencing data and roughly 85 million unique TCR sequences. Of the 300 to 500 genotyped donors, 65% to 90% were placed in the genetic ancestry cluster associated with self-reported Caucasian donors. The study was designed to test whether signatures of past pathogen exposure could be identified by cataloging public T cell receptors. The study used immunosequencing to profile the T cell repertoires of approximately 640 subjects and linked those repertoires to cytomegalovirus serostatus. Along with the roughly 710-subject first cohort, a separate validation cohort of more than 90 different subjects was used. The study combined high-throughput TCR immunosequencing, statistical association of individual TCRs with disease status, and machine learning to predict cytomegalovirus infection status. A later analysis re-analyzed previously published TCR beta repertoires from several hundred donors and added high-resolution HLA genotyping to study TCR occurrence patterns. Rather than drawing on any new phenotypic data, the later analysis identified candidate immune exposures from TCR beta sequences and the way those sequences occurred across donors. An earlier analysis of 587 of the donors applied high-throughput TCR beta sequencing to assess whether each TCR beta V gene segment acted as functional or pseudogenic. Alongside the repertoire data, information on donor age, sex, ethnicity and CMV serostatus was compiled. Genome-wide SNP genotypes for about three fifths of the 666 donors were used in a later genetic analysis, which treated that subset as a discovery cohort. Every discovery cohort repertoire had been produced on one sequencing platform. HLA typing included class I and class II loci at four-digit resolution. Typing coverage differed by locus: A, B, C, DRB1 and DQB1 were typed in roughly 629-630 donors, DQA1 in roughly 500, DPA1 in approximately 610, and DPB1 in roughly 450. A handful of DR-DQ haplotypes were handled as single units for association and clustering because linkage in the cohort was strong. Among several hundred genotyped donors of the cohort, an average of approximately 220,000 unique TCR beta nucleotide sequences was sequenced per donor, of which roughly 17% were non-productive. Paper-wide results and their limitations: A further reported finding was that TCR beta sequences accurately predicted the HLA-A and HLA-B alleles for most subjects in the first cohort. Linkage disequilibrium might explain the correlated functional status among segregating V segments, but an unknown experimental factor could not be excluded. In this cohort, only TCR beta chains were sequenced, and detectable features were limited by the absence of alpha or paired-chain data. In an earlier analysis of more than 450 of the donors, most TCR beta V segments were observed in productive rearrangements about 90% or about 30% of the time, broadly matching IMGT annotations. In a later genetic analysis, fewer N-insertions in productive TCRs were reported among donors in an Asian-associated ancestry cluster than the roughly 670-donor mean. A later analysis found that TCR association rates varied across HLA loci, with DRB1 alleles showing the most associated TCRs and HLA-C alleles the fewest. Assigning TCR associations to individual alleles was difficult when HLA alleles, especially DR and DQ, strongly co-occurred. Because counts were too low, about 15 rarely observed V segments, including chromosome 9 orphons, were left out of the earlier analysis of some 600 of the donors. Several of the top co-occurrence clusters appeared to be linked to parvovirus B19, influenza, CMV and Epstein-Barr virus, according to a later analysis. While some public TCRs were present in many individuals, most TCR sequences turned up only very rarely across donors. Cytomegalovirus status was reported to be diagnosed by the classifier with high specificity and sensitivity in both the original and validation cohorts. In a later genetic analysis, a missense DCLRE1C variant was associated with V-gene and J-gene trimming of TCR beta chains, and the association was replicated in an independent cohort. Some IMGT-functional V segments, including TRBV6-2 and TRBV6-3, could not be distinguished by the 87-base-pair reads and were therefore excluded. A cluster of highly shared sequence variants was judged likely to represent a technical artifact of the sequencing pipeline. In a later analysis, most CMV-associated TCR beta chains were found to appear HLA-restricted, with HLA associations seemingly driven largely by CMV exposure. Sequencing depth was assumed to be roughly uniform across donors in the presence/absence analyses, though that assumption may not hold. The study listed 164 TCR beta chains as associated with cytomegalovirus. At a false discovery rate of 0.05, a later analysis linked 16,951 TCR beta sequences to specific HLA alleles. For the cohort, immune exposure information was limited to CMV serostatus. A few of the identified cytomegalovirus-associated TCR beta chains were confirmed in vitro to be specific for cytomegalovirus antigens. The authors suggested that the approach could potentially be extended to other disease states and immunological phenotypes. HLA typing was unavailable for some donors at each locus, so association tests used only the typed subset. Compared with equally common non-associated chains, HLA-associated TCR beta chains in a later analysis were more clonally expanded and had lower generation probabilities.

From a lookup of the germline V gene, CDR1 and CDR2 are MNHNS and SASEGT. V is reduced by 1 base and J by 0 bases, leaving a spacing of 10 bases between them. The CDR3 runs 15 amino acids, cysteine and phenylalanine included. Just the 45-base CDR3 DNA is kept, in frame starting at base 1. The cohort was made up of 666 healthy bone marrow donors. Cohort members were all nominally healthy when sampled, although unrecorded immune exposures were likely present. The donor tested CMV seronegative and was one of the 352 seronegative cohort members. A peripheral blood sample was provided by each donor, and peripheral blood mononuclear cells were used for TCR beta sequencing. The Qiagen DNeasy Blood Extraction Kit was used to extract genomic DNA from the blood cell samples. Receptors were amplified or captured by the immunoSEQ multiplex PCR assay. For the multiplex PCR, a mixture combining 60 forward primers for TCR Vbeta segments and 13 reverse primers for TCR Jbeta segments was used. The CDR3 region of rearranged TCR beta genes was amplified from genomic DNA with a multiplex PCR assay. On the Illumina HiSeq System, the amplified TCR beta libraries were sequenced as 87-base-pair reads. Per the authors' processing: A later analysis counted about 76 million unique TCR beta chains across the 550 to 750 repertoires, and 9 million to 14 million of these chains were shared by at least two donors. Raw reads were error-corrected and collapsed into unique sequences with a nearest-neighbor algorithm that merged closely related sequences to remove PCR and sequencing errors. Alignment of CDR3 sequences to IMGT reference sequences was used to assign V, D and J gene segments. For a sequence to be retained, a match of at least six nucleotides to both a V gene segment and a J gene segment was required. Rearrangements were classified as productive when the CDR3 lacked stop codons and remained in frame with V and J, and all other rearrangements were classified as non-productive. Following IMGT convention, CDR3 was defined as the stretch from the second conserved V-encoded cysteine up to the conserved J-encoded phenylalanine. Sequences without an unambiguous match to a single V gene segment were excluded from the earlier analysis of a few hundred of the donors. In an earlier analysis of more than 500 of the donors, a V segment was called functional when productive rearrangements were above 56.7%, and segregating when the standard deviation between donors exceeded 5%. To diagnose cytomegalovirus status from the catalog of TCR beta chain sequences, a statistical classification framework was built. A later analysis assigned V and J genes by comparing TCR nucleotide sequences with IMGT/GENE-DB human TR gene sequences. Using the TCRdist pipeline, a later analysis assigned CDR3 sequences along with most-parsimonious VDJ recombination scenarios. A later analysis defined each TCR beta chain by its CDR3 amino acid sequence plus V-gene family, and excluded reads lacking a unique V-gene family. To address suspected cross-contamination and a sequencing artifact, a later analysis removed approximately 600 highly shared, low-generation-probability nucleotide sequences. For each public chain, a later analysis derived a clonal expansion index from normalized ranks of inferred template counts within each repertoire. In a later analysis, generation probabilities were computed with a VDJ recombination model fitted to out-of-frame rearrangements, and the resulting probabilities were checked against IGoR. A later analysis scored TCR-TCR, TCR-HLA and TCR-CMV co-occurrence with hypergeometric tests, applying a repertoire-size bias correction to TCR pairs. To estimate false discovery rates, a later analysis permuted the HLA or CMV assignments 20 times. A later analysis grouped co-occurring TCRs with DBSCAN, adding TCRdist sequence similarity when clustering within HLA-allele-positive subsets. For co-occurrence clustering, repertoires with fewer than 30,000 or more than 120,000 public chains were excluded, along with about five repertoires with anomalous nucleotide sharing. TCRdb carries this immuneACCESS record with in-frame sequences only. Its versions omit some clonotypes, under half of them owing to an unresolved V gene in the studies checked, with the rest unexplained. Clone size and V and J calls were adopted from that table, with D and trimming inferred from the DNA. The sample includes some 120,000 clones, with 75% to 85% observed a single time. 1% of the sample goes to the ten largest clones.

This clone showed up just a few times. Its cognate antigen has yet to be identified. Base quality data are lacking; no much larger clone is found one base away. This TCR was sampled from a man aged 35 to 55 in good health and CMV-seronegative. In this chain, TRBV6-1 is recombined with TRBJ2-7; the best D guess is TRBD2, with 6 bases matching. Sequenced input: PBMCs. The DNA sequence follows: TGTGCCAGCAGTGAAGATGGGGGGAGCTCCTACGAGCAGTACTTC. The resulting protein is CASSEDGGSSYEQYF.